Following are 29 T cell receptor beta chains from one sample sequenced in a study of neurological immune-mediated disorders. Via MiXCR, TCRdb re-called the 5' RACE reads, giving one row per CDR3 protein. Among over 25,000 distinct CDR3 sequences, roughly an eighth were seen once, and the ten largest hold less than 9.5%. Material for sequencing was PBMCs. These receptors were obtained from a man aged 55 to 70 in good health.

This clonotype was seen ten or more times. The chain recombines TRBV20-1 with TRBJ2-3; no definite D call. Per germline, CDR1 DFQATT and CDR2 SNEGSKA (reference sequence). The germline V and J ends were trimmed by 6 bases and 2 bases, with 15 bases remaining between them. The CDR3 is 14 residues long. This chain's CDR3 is CSADLGLDTDTQYF. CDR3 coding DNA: TGCAGTGCCGACCTTGGGTTGGACACAGATACGCAGTATTTT.

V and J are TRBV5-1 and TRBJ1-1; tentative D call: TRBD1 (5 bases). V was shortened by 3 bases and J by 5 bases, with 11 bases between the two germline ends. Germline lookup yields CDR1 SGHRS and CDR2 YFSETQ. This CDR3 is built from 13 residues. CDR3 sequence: CASSYEWGTEAFF. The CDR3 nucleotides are TGCGCCAGCAGCTATGAATGGGGGACTGAAGCTTTCTTT.

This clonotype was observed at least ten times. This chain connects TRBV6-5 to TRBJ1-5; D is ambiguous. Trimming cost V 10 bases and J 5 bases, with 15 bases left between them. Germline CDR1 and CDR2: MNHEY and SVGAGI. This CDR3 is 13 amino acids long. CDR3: CATRPYVHQPQHF. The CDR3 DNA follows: TGTGCCACCCGGCCATATGTACATCAGCCCCAGCATTTT.

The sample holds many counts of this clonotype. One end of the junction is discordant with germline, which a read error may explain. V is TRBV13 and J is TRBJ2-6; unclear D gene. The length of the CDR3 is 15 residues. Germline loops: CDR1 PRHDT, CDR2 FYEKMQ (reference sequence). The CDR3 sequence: CASSFVSSEANVLTF. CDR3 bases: TGTGCCAGCAGCTTCGTGAGCTCTGAGGCCAACGTCCTGACTTTC. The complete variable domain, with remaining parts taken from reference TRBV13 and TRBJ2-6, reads AAGVIQSPRHLIKEKRETATLKCYPIPRHDTVYWYQQGPGQDPQFLISFYEKMQSDKGSIPDRFSAQQFSDYHSELNMSSLELGDSALYFCASSFVSSEANVLTFGAGSRLTVL.

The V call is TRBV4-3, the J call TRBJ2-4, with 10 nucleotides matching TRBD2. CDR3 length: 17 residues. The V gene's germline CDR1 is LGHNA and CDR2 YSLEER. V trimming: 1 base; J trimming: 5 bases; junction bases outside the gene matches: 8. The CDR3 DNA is TGCGCCAGCAGCCAAGGGCTGGCTAGCGGGAGACAAAACATTCAGTACTTC. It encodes CASSQGLASGRQNIQYF.

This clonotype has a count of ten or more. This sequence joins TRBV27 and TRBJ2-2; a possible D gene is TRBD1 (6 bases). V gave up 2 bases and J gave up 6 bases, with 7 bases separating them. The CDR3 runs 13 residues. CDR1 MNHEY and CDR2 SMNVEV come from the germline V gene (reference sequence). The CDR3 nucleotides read TGTGCCAGCAGTTTAAAGGGGGCCGGGGAGCTGTTTTTT. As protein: CASSLKGAGELFF.

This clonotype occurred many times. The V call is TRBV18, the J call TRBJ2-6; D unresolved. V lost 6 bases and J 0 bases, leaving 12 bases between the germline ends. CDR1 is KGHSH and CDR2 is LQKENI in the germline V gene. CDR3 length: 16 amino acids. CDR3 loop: CASSMTALSGANVLTF. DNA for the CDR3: TGTGCCAGCTCGATGACGGCTCTCTCTGGGGCCAACGTCCTGACTTTC.

CDR3 DNA: TGCGCCAGCCGGGACAGGGAAGAAAAACTGTTTTTT. Amino acid sequence: CASRDREEKLFF. This chain joins TRBV4-3 and TRBJ1-4, with 9 bases lining up with TRBD1. V dropped 8 bases and J dropped 8; count of bases not matched to a gene: 3. This CDR3 spans 12 amino acids. CDR1 and CDR2 from the germline V gene are LGHNA and YSLEER.

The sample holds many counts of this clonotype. The CDR3 region has the DNA TGTGCCAGCAGGCCCTCGTTGACCGGGGAGCTGTTTTTT. Translation: CASRPSLTGELFF. The V call is TRBV6-5, the J call TRBJ2-2; D unresolved. The V end was cut by 6 bases, the J end by 5 bases, with 10 bases between. CDR1 is MNHEY, CDR2 SVGAGI, per germline. This CDR3 has 13 amino acids.

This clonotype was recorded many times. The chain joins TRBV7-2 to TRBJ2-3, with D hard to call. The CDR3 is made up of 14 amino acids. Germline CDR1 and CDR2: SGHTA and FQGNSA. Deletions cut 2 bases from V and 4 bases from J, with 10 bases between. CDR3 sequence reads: CASSLYEISDTQYF. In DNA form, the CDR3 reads TGTGCCAGCAGCTTATATGAAATCTCAGATACGCAGTATTTT.

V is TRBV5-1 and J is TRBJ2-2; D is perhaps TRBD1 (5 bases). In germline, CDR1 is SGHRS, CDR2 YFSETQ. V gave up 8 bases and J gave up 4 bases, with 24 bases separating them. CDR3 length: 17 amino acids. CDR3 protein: CARNSRSGRGSTGELFF. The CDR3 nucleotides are TGCGCCAGAAACTCGAGGTCGGGTAGGGGAAGCACCGGGGAGCTGTTTTTT.

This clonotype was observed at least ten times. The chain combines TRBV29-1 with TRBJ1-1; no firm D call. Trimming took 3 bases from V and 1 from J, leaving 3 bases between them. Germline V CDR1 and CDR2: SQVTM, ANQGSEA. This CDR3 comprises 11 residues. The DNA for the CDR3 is TGCAGCGTTGAGGAGAACACTGAAGCTTTCTTT. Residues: CSVEENTEAFF.

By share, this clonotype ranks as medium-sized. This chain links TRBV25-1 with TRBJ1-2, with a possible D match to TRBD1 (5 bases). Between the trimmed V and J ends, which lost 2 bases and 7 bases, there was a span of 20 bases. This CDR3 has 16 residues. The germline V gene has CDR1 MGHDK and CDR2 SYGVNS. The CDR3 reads CASSERAEGRRGGYTF. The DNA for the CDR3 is TGTGCCAGCAGTGAAAGGGCCGAGGGGAGAAGGGGTGGCTACACCTTC.

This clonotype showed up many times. The CDR3 nucleotides read TGCAGTGCTAGAGATCCCCTCGGGAATGTCAATCAGCCCCAGCATTTT. The encoded protein is CSARDPLGNVNQPQHF. The gene calls are TRBV20-1 and TRBJ1-5; the D is unclear. Germline V gives CDR1 DFQATT, CDR2 SNEGSKA (reference sequence). The V end lost 0 bases, the J end lost 3 bases, and 15 bases lay between the germline ends. The length of the CDR3 is 16 residues.

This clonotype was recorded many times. DNA of the CDR3: TGTGCCAGCAGTCCATTATCGACAGGGGGAAATCAGCCCCAGCATTTT. Translated: CASSPLSTGGNQPQHF. The rearrangement links TRBV27 to TRBJ1-5; 9 bases align to TRBD1. There are 16 residues in the CDR3. Germline-derived CDR1 and CDR2 are MNHEY and SMNVEV (reference sequence). V shed 5 bases and J 4 bases; nucleotides not matched to a gene: 9.

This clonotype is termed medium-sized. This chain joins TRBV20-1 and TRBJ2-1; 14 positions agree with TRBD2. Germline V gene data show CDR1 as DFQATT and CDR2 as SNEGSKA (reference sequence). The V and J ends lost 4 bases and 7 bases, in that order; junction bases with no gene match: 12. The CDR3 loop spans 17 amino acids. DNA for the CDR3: TGCAGTGCTATCGGCCCTGAGACTAGCGGGAGGGGGAATGAGCAGTTCTTC. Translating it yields CSAIGPETSGRGNEQFF.

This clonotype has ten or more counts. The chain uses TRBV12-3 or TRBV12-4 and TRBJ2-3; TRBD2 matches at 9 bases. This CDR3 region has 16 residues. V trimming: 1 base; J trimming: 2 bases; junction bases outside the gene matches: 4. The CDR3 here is CASSLDAGGDTDTQYF. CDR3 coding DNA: TGTGCCAGCAGTTTAGATGCGGGGGGGGACACAGATACGCAGTATTTT.

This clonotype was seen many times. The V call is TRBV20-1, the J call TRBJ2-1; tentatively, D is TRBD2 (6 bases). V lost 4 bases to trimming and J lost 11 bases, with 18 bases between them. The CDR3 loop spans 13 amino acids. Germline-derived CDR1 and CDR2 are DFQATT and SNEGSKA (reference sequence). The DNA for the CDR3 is TGCAGTGCTATCAAAGGGAGGCAGACTAAGCAGTTCTTC. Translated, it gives CSAIKGRQTKQFF.

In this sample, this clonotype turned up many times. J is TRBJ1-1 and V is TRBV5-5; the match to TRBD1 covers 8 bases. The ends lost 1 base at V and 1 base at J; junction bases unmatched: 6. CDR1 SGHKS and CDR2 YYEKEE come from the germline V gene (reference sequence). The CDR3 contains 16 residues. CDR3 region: CASSLLTGEGNTEAFF. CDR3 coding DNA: TGTGCCAGCAGCTTGTTGACAGGGGAAGGGAACACTGAAGCTTTCTTT. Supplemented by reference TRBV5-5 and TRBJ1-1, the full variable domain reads DAGVTQSPTHLIKTRGQQVTLRCSPISGHKSVSWYQQVLGQGPQFIFQYYEKEERGRGNFPDRFSARQFPNYSSELNVNALLLGDSALYLCASSLLTGEGNTEAFFGQGTRLTVV.

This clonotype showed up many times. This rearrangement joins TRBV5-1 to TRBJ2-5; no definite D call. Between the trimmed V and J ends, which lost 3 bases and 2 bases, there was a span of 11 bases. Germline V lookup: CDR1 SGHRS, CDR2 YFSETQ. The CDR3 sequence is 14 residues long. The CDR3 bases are TGCGCCAGCAGCTCGGTCTACAGACAAGAGACCCAGTACTTC. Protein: CASSSVYRQETQYF.

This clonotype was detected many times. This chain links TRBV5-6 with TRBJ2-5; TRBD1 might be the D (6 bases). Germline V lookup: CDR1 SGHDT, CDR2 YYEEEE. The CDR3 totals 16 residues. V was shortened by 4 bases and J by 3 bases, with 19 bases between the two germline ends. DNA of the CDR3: TGTGCCAGCAGCCATCCACCCGGACAGAGGGAAGAGACCCAGTACTTC. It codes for CASSHPPGQREETQYF.

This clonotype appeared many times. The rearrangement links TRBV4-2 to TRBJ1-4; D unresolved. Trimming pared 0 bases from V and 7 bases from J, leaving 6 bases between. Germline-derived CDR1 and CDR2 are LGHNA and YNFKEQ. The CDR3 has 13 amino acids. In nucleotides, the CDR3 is TGTGCCAGCAGCCAAGATCCCGGTGAAAAACTGTTTTTT. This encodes CASSQDPGEKLFF.

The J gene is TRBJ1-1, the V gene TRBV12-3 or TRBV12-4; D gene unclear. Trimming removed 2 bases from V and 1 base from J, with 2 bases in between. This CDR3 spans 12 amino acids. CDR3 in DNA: TGTGCCAGCAGTTTAACGAACACTGAAGCTTTCTTT. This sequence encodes CASSLTNTEAFF.

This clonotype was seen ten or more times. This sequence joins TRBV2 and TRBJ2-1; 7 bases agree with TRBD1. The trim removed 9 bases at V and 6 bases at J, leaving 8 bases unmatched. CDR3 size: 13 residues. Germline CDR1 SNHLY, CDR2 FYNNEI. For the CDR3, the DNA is TGTGCCAGACAGGGGATAGGGGTCAATGAGCAGTTCTTC. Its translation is CARQGIGVNEQFF.

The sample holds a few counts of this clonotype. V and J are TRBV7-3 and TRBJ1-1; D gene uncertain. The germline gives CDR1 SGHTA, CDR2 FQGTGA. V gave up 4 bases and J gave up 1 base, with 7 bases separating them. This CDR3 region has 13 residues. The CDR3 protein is CASSYVENTEAFF. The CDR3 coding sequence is TGTGCCAGCAGCTACGTGGAGAACACTGAAGCTTTCTTT.

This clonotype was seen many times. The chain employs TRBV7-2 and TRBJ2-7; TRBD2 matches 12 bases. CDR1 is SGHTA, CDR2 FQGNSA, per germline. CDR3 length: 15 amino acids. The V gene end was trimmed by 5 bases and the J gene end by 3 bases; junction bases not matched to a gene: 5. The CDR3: CASSVTSGGVYEQYF. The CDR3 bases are TGTGCCAGCAGCGTGACTAGCGGGGGTGTCTACGAGCAGTACTTC.

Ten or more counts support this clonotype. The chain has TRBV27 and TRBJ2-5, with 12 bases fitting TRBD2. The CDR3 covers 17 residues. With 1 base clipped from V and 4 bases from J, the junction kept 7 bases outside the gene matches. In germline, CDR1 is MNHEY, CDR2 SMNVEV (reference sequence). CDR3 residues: CASSLYPSGRAGETQYF. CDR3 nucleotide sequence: TGTGCCAGCAGTTTATATCCTAGCGGGAGGGCCGGAGAGACCCAGTACTTC.

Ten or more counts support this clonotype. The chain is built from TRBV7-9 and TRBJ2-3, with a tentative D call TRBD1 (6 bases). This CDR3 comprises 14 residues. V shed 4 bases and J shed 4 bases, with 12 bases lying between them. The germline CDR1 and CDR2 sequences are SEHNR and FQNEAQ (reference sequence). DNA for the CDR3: TGTGCCAGCAGCTCACAGGGAGCCGCAGATACGCAGTATTTT. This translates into CASSSQGAADTQYF.

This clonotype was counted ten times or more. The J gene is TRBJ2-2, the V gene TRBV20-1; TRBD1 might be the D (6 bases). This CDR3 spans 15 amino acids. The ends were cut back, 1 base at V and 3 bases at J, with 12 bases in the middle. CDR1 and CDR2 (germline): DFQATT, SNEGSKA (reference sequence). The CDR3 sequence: CSARVTGSDTGELFF. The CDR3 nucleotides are TGCAGTGCTAGAGTTACAGGGTCGGACACCGGGGAGCTGTTTTTT.